This TCR beta chain was observed in a study of blood T cells in healthy people across ages (dated by TCRdb to between 2015 and 2017). With regard to the full study: In model experiments, template switching captured about one uniquely barcoded TCR beta cDNA molecule for every two T cells. The study measured age-related changes in TCR beta repertoire diversity using deep sequencing normalized with unique cDNA molecular identifiers. The donors were divided into four age groups: young (average around 16 years), middle-aged (about 41), aged (approximately 62) and long-lived (82). To avoid experimental bias, donors of different ages were randomly spread across the sequencing lanes. Using the same blood draw, the study looked at two additional independent replicas of 1 million unique cDNA reads for two donors, one aged 18 to 30 and the other aged 80 or older. Summary of the overall study and its limitations: Observed TCR beta diversity per million T cells fell roughly linearly with age, and a significant reduction was already apparent by age approximately 41. Because the CMV infection status of the donors was unknown, age-related changes in expanded clonotypes may potentially have been confounded. The long-lived group showed more naive CD4+ T cells, fewer expanded clones and increased TCR diversity than the aged group, suggesting age selection. Estimates of total diversity based on one million sequenced T cells were considered lower bounds and underestimates. There was a strong correlation between observed TCR beta diversity and the percentage of naive T cells measured by flow cytometry. Since profiling was done on bulk unsorted PBMCs, naive and antigen-experienced compartments could not be conclusively compared.

Library generation was performed with 5' RACE. Sequencing instrument: Illumina HiSeq 2500. A second PCR of roughly 6 to 11 cycles was performed with a sample-barcoded 5' primer and a J-beta primer mix. A template-switch 5' adaptor carrying 12 random nucleotides introduced a unique molecular identifier onto each TCR beta cDNA molecule. At least 2.5 million CDR3-containing paired-end reads were obtained from each sample. The Mint cDNA synthesis kit, primed by a TRBC-specific oligonucleotide, was used to synthesize first-strand cDNA from all RNA. All cDNA was treated with uracil-DNA glycosylase and then went through a first 18-cycle PCR with the universal primers M1SS and BC2_uni_R. As for the original processing: For normalization, 1 million high-quality reads, each with a distinct molecular identifier, were randomly selected from each sample. Reads with shared molecular identifiers were discarded instead of being binned into consensus sequences. MiTCR, with a Q25 quality threshold and the strictest error-elimination algorithm, was used for CDR3 identification, clonotype clustering and error correction. A nonparametric unseen species model using Euler transformation provided a lower-bound estimate of total TCR beta diversity. Clones were called with MiXCR by TCRdb after fastp trimmed the public reads at Q25, and only in-frame beta chains were retained. A single entry per CDR3 protein holds the most common genes and DNA from its merged rows. The V and J calls reflect TCRdb's pipeline rather than the authors' work. For this sample the table gives 850,000 to 1,100,000 distinct CDR3 sequences, of which roughly two fifths were detected only once. Roughly 13% of the sample rests with the top ten.

In the case of this clonotype: The target of this receptor is not known. No base quality information exists; no much larger clone differs at one position.

Systemically healthy Caucasian individuals from Russia, 39 in total and aged about 6 to 100 years, were included as donors. Approximately 9 milliliters of peripheral blood were collected from each donor into EDTA-treated Vacutainer tubes. Ficoll-Paque density-gradient centrifugation was used to isolate PBMCs, with at least 6.5 million per sample. Trizol reagent was used to extract total RNA from PBMCs, with at least 6 micrograms per sample. Naive CD45RAhigh/CD27high T cell percentages were measured by flow cytometry on a PBMC aliquot from every donor. CDR1 SGHRS and CDR2 YFSETQ are derived from the germline V gene. Relative to germline, V is 1 base shorter and J is 6 bases shorter, with 13 bases between their ends. The CDR3, cysteine through phenylalanine, is 15 amino acids long. Only the CDR3 DNA is retained, 45 bases long and in frame from the first base.

This TCR derives from a man between 18 and 35 years old in good health. The V and J genes are TRBV5-1 and TRBJ1-4; TRBD1 might be the D gene, on 5 matching bases. The source material was blood. The nucleotides read TGCGCCAGCAGCTTGTATAGGGAAGGGGATGAAAAACTGTTTTTT. This translates into CASSLYREGDEKLFF.